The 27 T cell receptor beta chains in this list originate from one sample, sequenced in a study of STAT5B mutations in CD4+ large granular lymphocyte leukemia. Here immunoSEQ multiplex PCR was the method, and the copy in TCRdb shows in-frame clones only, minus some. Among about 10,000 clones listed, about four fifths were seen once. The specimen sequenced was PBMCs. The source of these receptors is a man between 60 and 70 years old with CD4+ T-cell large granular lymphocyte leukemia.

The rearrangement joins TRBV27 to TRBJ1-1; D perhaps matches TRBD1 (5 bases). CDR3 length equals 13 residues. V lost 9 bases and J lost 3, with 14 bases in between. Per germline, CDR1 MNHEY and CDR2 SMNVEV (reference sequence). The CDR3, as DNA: TGTGCCAGTTCAGGGATGGGCTACACTGAAGCTTTCTTT. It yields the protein CASSGMGYTEAFF.

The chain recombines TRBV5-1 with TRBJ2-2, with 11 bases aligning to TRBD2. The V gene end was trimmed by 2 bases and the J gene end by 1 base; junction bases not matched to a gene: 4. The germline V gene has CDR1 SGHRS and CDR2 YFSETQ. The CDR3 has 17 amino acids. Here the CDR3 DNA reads TGCGCCAGCAGCTTTGCCGGGACTAGCGGGAACACCGGGGAGCTGTTTTTT. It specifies CASSFAGTSGNTGELFF.

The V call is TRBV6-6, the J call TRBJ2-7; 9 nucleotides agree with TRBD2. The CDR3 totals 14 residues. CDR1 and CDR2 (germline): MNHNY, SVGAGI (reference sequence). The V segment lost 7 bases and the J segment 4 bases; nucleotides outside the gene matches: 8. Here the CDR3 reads CASTPSGKSYEQYF. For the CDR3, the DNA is TGTGCCAGCACCCCTAGCGGGAAGTCGTACGAGCAGTACTTC.

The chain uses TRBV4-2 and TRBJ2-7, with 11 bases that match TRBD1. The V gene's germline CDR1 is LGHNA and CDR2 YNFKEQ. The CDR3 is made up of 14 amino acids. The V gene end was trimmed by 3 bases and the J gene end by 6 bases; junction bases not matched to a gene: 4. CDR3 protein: CASSHPGQGGEQYF. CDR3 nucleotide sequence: TGTGCCAGCAGCCACCCGGGACAGGGGGGCGAGCAGTACTTC.

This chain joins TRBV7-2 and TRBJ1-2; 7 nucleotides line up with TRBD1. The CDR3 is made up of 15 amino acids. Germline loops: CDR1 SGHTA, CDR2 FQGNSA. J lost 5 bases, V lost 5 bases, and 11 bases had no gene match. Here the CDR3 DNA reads TGTGCCAGCAGCAAGGACAGGAGCCTCATATATGGCTACACCTTC. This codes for CASSKDRSLIYGYTF.

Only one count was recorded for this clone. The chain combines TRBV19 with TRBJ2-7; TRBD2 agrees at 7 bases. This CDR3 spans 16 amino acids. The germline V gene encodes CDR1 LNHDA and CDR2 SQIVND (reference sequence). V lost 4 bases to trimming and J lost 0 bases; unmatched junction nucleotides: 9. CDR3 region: CASSREGGSLSYEQYF. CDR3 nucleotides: TGTGCCAGTAGTAGGGAAGGCGGGAGCCTCTCCTACGAGCAGTACTTC.

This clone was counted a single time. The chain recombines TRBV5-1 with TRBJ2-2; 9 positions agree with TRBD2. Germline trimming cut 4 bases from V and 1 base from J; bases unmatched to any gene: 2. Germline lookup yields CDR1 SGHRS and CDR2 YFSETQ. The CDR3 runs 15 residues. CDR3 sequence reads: CASSGTSWNTGELFF. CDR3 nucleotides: TGCGCCAGCAGCGGGACTAGCTGGAACACCGGGGAGCTGTTTTTT.

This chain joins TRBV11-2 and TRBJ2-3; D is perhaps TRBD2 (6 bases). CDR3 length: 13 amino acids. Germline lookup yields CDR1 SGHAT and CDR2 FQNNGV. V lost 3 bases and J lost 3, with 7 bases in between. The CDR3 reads CASSFGGTDTQYF. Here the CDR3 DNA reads TGTGCCAGCAGCTTCGGAGGGACAGATACGCAGTATTTT.

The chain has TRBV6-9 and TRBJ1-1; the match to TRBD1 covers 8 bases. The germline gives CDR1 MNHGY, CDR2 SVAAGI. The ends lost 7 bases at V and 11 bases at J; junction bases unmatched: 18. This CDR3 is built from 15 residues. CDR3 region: CASKRETGEESRAFF. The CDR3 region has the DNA TGTGCCAGCAAAAGGGAGACAGGGGAAGAGAGTAGGGCTTTCTTT.

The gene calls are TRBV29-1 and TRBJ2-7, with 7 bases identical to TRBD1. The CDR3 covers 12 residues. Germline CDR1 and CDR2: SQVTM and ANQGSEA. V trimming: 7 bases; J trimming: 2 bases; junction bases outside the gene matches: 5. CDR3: CSAGTVTYEQYF. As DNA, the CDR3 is TGCAGCGCCGGGACAGTGACCTACGAGCAGTACTTC.

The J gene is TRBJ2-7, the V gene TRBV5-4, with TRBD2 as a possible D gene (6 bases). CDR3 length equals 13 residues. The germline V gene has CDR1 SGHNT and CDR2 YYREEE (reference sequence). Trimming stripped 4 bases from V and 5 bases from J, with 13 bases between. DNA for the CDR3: TGTGCCAGCAGCAGGGACTTGAGAAACGAGCAGTACTTC. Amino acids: CASSRDLRNEQYF.

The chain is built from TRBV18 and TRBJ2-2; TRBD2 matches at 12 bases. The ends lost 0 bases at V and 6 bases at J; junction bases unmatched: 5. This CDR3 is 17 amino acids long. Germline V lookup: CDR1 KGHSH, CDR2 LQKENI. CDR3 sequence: CASSPPSLAGGSGELFF. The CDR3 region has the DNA TGTGCCAGCTCACCACCGAGCCTAGCGGGAGGGTCCGGGGAGCTGTTTTTT.

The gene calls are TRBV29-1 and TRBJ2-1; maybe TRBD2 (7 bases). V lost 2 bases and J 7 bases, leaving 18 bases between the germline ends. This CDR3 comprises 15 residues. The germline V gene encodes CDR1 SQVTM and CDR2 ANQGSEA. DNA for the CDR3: TGCAGCGTTGAAAGTAGGCGGGGGCCTCCAAATGAGCAGTTCTTC. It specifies CSVESRRGPPNEQFF.

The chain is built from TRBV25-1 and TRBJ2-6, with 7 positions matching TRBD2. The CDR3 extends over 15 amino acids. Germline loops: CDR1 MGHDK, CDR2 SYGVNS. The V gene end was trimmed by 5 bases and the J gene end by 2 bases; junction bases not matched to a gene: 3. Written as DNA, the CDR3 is TGTGCCAGCAGTTTAGCGGGTACTGGGGCCAACGTCCTGACTTTC. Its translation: CASSLAGTGANVLTF.

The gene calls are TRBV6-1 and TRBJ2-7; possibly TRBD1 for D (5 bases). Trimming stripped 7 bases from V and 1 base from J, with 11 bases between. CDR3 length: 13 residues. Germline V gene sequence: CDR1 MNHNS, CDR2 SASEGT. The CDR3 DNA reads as TGTGCCAGCACTCCAGGGAATTCCTACGAGCAGTACTTC. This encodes CASTPGNSYEQYF.

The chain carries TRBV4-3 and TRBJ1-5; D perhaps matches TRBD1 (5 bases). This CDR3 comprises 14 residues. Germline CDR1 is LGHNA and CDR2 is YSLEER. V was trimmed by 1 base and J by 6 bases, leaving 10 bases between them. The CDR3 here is CASSQVTGLQPQHF. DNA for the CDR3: TGCGCCAGCAGCCAAGTGACGGGGCTTCAGCCCCAGCATTTT.

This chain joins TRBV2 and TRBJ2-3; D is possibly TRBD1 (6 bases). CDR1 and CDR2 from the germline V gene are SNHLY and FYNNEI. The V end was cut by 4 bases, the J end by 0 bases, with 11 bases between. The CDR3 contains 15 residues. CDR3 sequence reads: CASSVVDSSTDTQYF. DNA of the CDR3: TGTGCCAGCAGTGTTGTGGACAGTAGCACAGATACGCAGTATTTT.

CDR3 sequence: CASTLLRGHEQYF. DNA of the CDR3: TGTGCCAGCACCCTTCTCCGGGGCCACGAGCAGTACTTC. The chain couples TRBV2 to TRBJ2-7, with D perhaps being TRBD1 or TRBD2 (5 bases each). There are 13 residues in the CDR3. Germline CDR1 and CDR2: SNHLY and FYNNEI. Trimming took off 7 bases at V and 5 bases at J, with 15 bases between the two ends.

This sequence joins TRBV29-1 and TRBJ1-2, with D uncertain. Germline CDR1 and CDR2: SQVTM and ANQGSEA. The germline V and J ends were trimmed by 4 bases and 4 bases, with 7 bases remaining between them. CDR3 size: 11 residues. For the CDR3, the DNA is TGCAGCGTTGTGTGGGCCTATGGCTACACCTTC. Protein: CSVVWAYGYTF.

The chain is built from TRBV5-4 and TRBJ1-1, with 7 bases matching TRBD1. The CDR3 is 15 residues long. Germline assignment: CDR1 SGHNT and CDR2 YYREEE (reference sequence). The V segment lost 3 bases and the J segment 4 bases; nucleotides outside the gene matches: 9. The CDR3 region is CASSSRGGASTEAFF. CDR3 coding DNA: TGTGCCAGCAGCTCCAGGGGGGGGGCGAGCACTGAAGCTTTCTTT.

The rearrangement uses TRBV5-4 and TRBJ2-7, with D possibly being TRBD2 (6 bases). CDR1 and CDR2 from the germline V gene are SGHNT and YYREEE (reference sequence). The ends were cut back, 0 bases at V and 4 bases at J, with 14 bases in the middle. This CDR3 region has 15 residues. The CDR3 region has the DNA TGTGCCAGCAGCTTGGCAGGCAGGGCGGGATACGAGCAGTACTTC. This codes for CASSLAGRAGYEQYF.

CDR3 bases: TGTGCCAGCAGCTACGCCCCTGGTACAGATACGCAGTATTTT. It encodes CASSYAPGTDTQYF. V gene TRBV7-9 combines with J gene TRBJ2-3; no clear D gene. Germline values: CDR1 SEHNR, CDR2 FQNEAQ (reference sequence). The V end lost 4 bases, the J end lost 3 bases, and 11 bases lay between the germline ends. This CDR3 is 14 amino acids long.

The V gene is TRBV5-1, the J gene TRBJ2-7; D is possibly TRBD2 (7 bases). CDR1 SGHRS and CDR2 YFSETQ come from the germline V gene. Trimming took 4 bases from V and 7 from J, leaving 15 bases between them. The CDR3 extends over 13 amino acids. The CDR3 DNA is TGCGCCAGCAGCCGGGGGGCTACCCCAGAGCAGTACTTC. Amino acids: CASSRGATPEQYF.

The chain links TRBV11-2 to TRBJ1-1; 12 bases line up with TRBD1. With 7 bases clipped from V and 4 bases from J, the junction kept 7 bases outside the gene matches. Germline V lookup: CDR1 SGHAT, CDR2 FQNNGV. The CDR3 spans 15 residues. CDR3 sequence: CASTGTGGLGTEAFF. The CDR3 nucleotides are TGTGCCAGCACCGGGACAGGGGGCTTGGGCACTGAAGCTTTCTTT.

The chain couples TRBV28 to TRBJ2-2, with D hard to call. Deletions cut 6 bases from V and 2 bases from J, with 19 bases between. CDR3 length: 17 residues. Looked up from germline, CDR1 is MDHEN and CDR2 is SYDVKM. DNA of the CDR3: TGTGCCAGCAGGGGGATTCCCCGCCGGTCCAACACCGGGGAGCTGTTTTTT. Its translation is CASRGIPRRSNTGELFF.

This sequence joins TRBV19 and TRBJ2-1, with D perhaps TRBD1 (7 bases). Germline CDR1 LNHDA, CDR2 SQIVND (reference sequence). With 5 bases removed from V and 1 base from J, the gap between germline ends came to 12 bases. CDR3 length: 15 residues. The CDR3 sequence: CASSAGGLSYNEQFF. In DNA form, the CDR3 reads TGTGCCAGTAGTGCAGGGGGGCTTTCCTACAATGAGCAGTTCTTC.

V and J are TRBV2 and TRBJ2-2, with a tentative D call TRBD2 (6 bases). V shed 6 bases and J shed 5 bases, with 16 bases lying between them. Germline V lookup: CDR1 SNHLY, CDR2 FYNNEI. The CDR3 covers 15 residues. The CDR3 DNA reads TGTGCCAGCAGGGCCGGGACTGTCAAGACCGGGGAGCTGTTTTTT. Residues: CASRAGTVKTGELFF.